The 23 T cell receptor beta chains below were found in one sample sequenced in a study of cytomegalovirus exposure and HLA in healthy donors. The PCR employed 60 Vbeta primers together with 13 Jbeta primers. The assay was immunoSEQ multiplex PCR, and TCRdb's table has in-frame clones only and misses some. The data show over 100,000 clones, roughly 8.8% seen once. The material sequenced was PBMCs. The origin of the receptors is a woman between 35 and 50 years old in good health and CMV-seropositive.

This clone occurred a few times. V is TRBV2 and J is TRBJ1-6; maybe TRBD1 (6 bases). The germline CDR1 and CDR2 sequences are SNHLY and FYNNEI. The CDR3 is 14 residues long. V lost 3 bases, J lost 7 bases, and 10 bases lay in between. CDR3 amino acids: CASSDGQGNSPLHF. In DNA, the CDR3 is TGTGCCAGCAGTGACGGGCAGGGGAATTCACCCCTCCACTTT.

This chain joins TRBV6-5 and TRBJ1-5; TRBD1 matches 11 bases. In germline, CDR1 is MNHEY, CDR2 SVGAGI. The CDR3 consists of 14 residues. Trimming took 4 bases from V and 6 from J; bases not matched to a gene: 2. CDR3 residues: CASSWTGGSQPQHF. In DNA form, the CDR3 reads TGTGCCAGCAGTTGGACAGGGGGCAGTCAGCCCCAGCATTTT.

The V gene is TRBV29-1, the J gene TRBJ2-1; TRBD1 matches 7 bases. The germline V gene has CDR1 SQVTM and CDR2 ANQGSEA. V shed 4 bases, J shed 6 bases, and the junction held 3 bases outside the gene matches. This CDR3 is built from 12 residues. The CDR3 DNA reads TGCAGCGTTGGGGACAGTTTCAATGAGCAGTTCTTC. Encoded protein: CSVGDSFNEQFF.

The chain links TRBV4-1 to TRBJ1-2; 10 bases agree with TRBD1. The CDR3 sequence is 14 residues long. The ends lost 6 bases at V and 3 bases at J; junction bases unmatched: 4. The germline V gene encodes CDR1 MGHRA and CDR2 YSYEKL. DNA of the CDR3: TGCGCCAGCAGTGCCGGGACAGGGGACTATGGCTACACCTTC. Amino acids: CASSAGTGDYGYTF.

This clone was counted only a few times. The rearrangement uses TRBV12-5 and TRBJ1-1, with 7 bases fitting TRBD1. Germline CDR1 reads LGHNT; CDR2 reads FRNRAP. The ends lost 4 bases at V and 3 bases at J; junction bases unmatched: 8. The CDR3 length is 15 residues. The CDR3 nucleotides read TGTGCTAGTGGTTCCCACCTCACAGGGGACACTGAAGCTTTCTTT. This encodes CASGSHLTGDTEAFF. Full variable domain (missing parts from reference TRBV12-5 and TRBJ1-1): DARVTQTPRHKVTEMGQEVTMRCQPILGHNTVFWYRQTMMQGLELLAYFRNRAPLDDSGMPKDRFSAEMPDATLATLKIQPSEPRDSAVYFCASGSHLTGDTEAFFGQGTRLTVV.

This chain links TRBV21-1 with TRBJ1-2. TRBV21-1 is flagged as a pseudogene. The CDR3 sequence is 18 residues long. The CDR3 bases are TGTGCCAGCAGCAAAGAAGGATGGGAGACCACAGATAACTATGGCTACACCTTC. Its protein is CASSKEGWETTDNYGYTF.

V is TRBV27 and J is TRBJ1-5; D remains unclear. V was cut by 5 bases and J by 0 bases, with 11 bases left in between. This CDR3 contains 15 residues. Per the germline V gene, CDR1 is MNHEY and CDR2 is SMNVEV (reference sequence). CDR3 DNA: TGTGCCAGCAGTCCCACCGGGTATAGCAATCAGCCCCAGCATTTT. Its translation is CASSPTGYSNQPQHF.

This clone has more than one count but fewer than ten. This chain connects TRBV6-1 to TRBJ1-6; D is unclear. V gave up 1 base and J gave up 8 bases, with 9 bases separating them. CDR3 length: 14 amino acids. Germline lookup yields CDR1 MNHNS and CDR2 SASEGT. CDR3 residues: CASSEVGSDSPLHF. CDR3 coding DNA: TGTGCCAGCAGTGAAGTAGGGAGTGATTCACCCCTCCACTTT.

The CDR3 sequence is CASSYFEGAYGELFF. CDR3 bases: TGTGCCAGCAGTTATTTTGAGGGGGCCTATGGGGAGCTGTTTTTT. The V call is TRBV9, the J call TRBJ2-2, with 7 bases matching TRBD1. The CDR3 runs to 15 residues. Germline CDR1 is SGDLS and CDR2 is YYNGEE. Germline trimming cut 5 bases from V and 8 bases from J; bases unmatched to any gene: 12.

This clone has only a few counts. The chain joins TRBV5-4 to TRBJ2-2, with unresolved D. The germline V gene has CDR1 SGHNT and CDR2 YYREEE (reference sequence). V lost 4 bases and J 3 bases, leaving 4 bases between the germline ends. The CDR3 is 12 amino acids. In DNA, the CDR3 is TGTGCCAGCAGCCCCGACACCGGGGAGCTGTTTTTT. This sequence encodes CASSPDTGELFF.

This clone was seen more than once but under ten times. The V and J genes are TRBV4-1 and TRBJ2-5, with 10 bases that match TRBD2. CDR1 MGHRA and CDR2 YSYEKL come from the germline V gene. The junction had 11 bases not matched to a gene; V was cut back by 4 bases and J by 3 bases. The CDR3 spans 17 residues. The CDR3 nucleotides read TGCGCCAGCAGCCCTTCGCCCAGCGGGGGGGCGAAAGAGACCCAGTACTTC. This codes for CASSPSPSGGAKETQYF.

This clone was seen only a few times. The chain employs TRBV5-1 and TRBJ1-5; 8 bases match TRBD1. This CDR3 is built from 14 residues. Germline V gene lookup returns CDR1 SGHRS and CDR2 YFSETQ. V lost 5 bases and J lost 7; bases outside the gene matches: 8. CDR3 loop: CASSSGQGGQPQHF. The CDR3 DNA follows: TGCGCCAGCAGTTCCGGACAGGGCGGGCAGCCCCAGCATTTT.

This clone was counted a few times. The genes are TRBV7-8 and TRBJ2-7, with 7 positions matching TRBD1. The CDR3 is made up of 14 amino acids. Germline values: CDR1 SGHVS, CDR2 FQNEAQ. V lost 5 bases and J lost 2; bases outside the gene matches: 6. In nucleotides, the CDR3 is TGTGCCAGCAGCAGCAACAGGGGTGCCTACGAGCAGTACTTC. Protein product: CASSSNRGAYEQYF.

The chain is built from TRBV6-1 and TRBJ2-3; TRBD2 matches 11 bases. The V and J ends lost 6 bases and 6 bases, in that order; junction bases with no gene match: 5. Germline-derived CDR1 and CDR2 are MNHNS and SASEGT. The CDR3 covers 14 residues. The CDR3 region is CASSVLAGVDTQYF. CDR3 nucleotide sequence: TGTGCCAGCAGCGTACTAGCGGGGGTCGATACGCAGTATTTT.

The chain links TRBV7-3 to TRBJ2-1, with 7 bases matching TRBD2. Germline loops: CDR1 SGHTA, CDR2 FQGTGA. CDR3 length: 15 amino acids. The ends lost 0 bases at V and 2 bases at J; junction bases unmatched: 1. As DNA, the CDR3 is TGTGCCAGCAGCTTAACGGGGGGGACCTACAATGAGCAGTTCTTC. This sequence encodes CASSLTGGTYNEQFF. Variable domain in full (rest from reference TRBV7-3 and TRBJ2-1): GAGVSQTPSNKVTEKGKYVELRCDPISGHTALYWYRQSLGQGPEFLIYFQGTGAADDSGLPNDRFFAVRPEGSVSTLKIQRTERGDSAVYLCASSLTGGTYNEQFFGPGTRLTVL.

V gene TRBV2 combines with J gene TRBJ1-1; 7 bases are shared with TRBD1. From germline, CDR1 is SNHLY and CDR2 FYNNEI. The CDR3 spans 13 residues. The J segment lost 4 bases and the V segment lost 9 bases, leaving 8 bases of the junction unmatched. The CDR3 is CASDREAGTEAFF. CDR3 DNA: TGTGCCAGTGACAGGGAAGCGGGCACTGAAGCTTTCTTT.

Only a few counts were recorded for this clone. The chain has TRBV28 and TRBJ2-7; D may be TRBD2 (5 bases). This CDR3 is built from 14 residues. V lost 2 bases, J lost 2 bases, and 10 bases lay in between. Germline V CDR1 and CDR2: MDHEN, SYDVKM. The CDR3 nucleotides read TGTGCCAGCAGTTTAGCGGGCTTGACCTACGAGCAGTACTTC. It yields the protein CASSLAGLTYEQYF.

This clone was detected a few times. The chain recombines TRBV5-4 with TRBJ1-2; 8 bases are shared with TRBD1. With V trimmed by 2 bases and J by 4 bases, 7 bases remained unmatched. The CDR3 totals 15 residues. Germline V gene lookup returns CDR1 SGHNT and CDR2 YYREEE (reference sequence). The CDR3 region is CASSFPDRESYGYTF. In DNA, the CDR3 is TGTGCCAGCAGCTTTCCGGACAGGGAGTCCTATGGCTACACCTTC.

V gene TRBV4-1 combines with J gene TRBJ2-1, with no clear D. This CDR3 region has 15 residues. Germline V CDR1 and CDR2: MGHRA, YSYEKL. V was cut by 3 bases and J by 0 bases, with 9 bases left in between. CDR3 DNA: TGCGCCAGCAGCCAGTACCCGAGCTCCTACAATGAGCAGTTCTTC. Protein product: CASSQYPSSYNEQFF.

The V gene is TRBV27, the J gene TRBJ1-6; D gene ambiguous. Germline lookup yields CDR1 MNHEY and CDR2 SMNVEV (reference sequence). This CDR3 has 16 amino acids. The V gene lost 5 bases and the J gene lost 7 bases, with 18 bases spanning the gap. The DNA of the CDR3 is TGTGCCAGCAGTCGAGTTTCTGGATCAGCGAATTCACCCCTCCACTTT. Residues: CASSRVSGSANSPLHF.

This clone appeared a few times. The chain uses TRBV7-8 and TRBJ1-1; 8 positions match TRBD1. This CDR3 comprises 17 residues. Germline V lookup: CDR1 SGHVS, CDR2 FQNEAQ. Losses at the gene ends were 2 bases for V and 0 bases for J; bases not matched to a gene: 8. The CDR3 protein is CASSLRTGQTMNTEAFF. CDR3 sequence (DNA): TGTGCCAGCAGCTTACGGACAGGGCAAACCATGAACACTGAAGCTTTCTTT.

About this clone itself: This sample also contains other DNA sequences that code for the same CDR3. CDR3 sequence: CASSPLLAGGAYEQYF. CDR3 coding DNA: TGTGCCAGCTCACCCCTACTAGCGGGGGGCGCCTACGAGCAGTACTTC. V is TRBV18 and J is TRBJ2-7; 12 bases are shared with TRBD2. Per the germline V gene, CDR1 is KGHSH and CDR2 is LQKENI. V shed 3 bases and J 2 bases; nucleotides not matched to a gene: 5. CDR3 length: 16 residues.

The CDR3 sequence: CASGWAGDLSEQFF. The CDR3 DNA reads as TGTGCCTCTGGATGGGCGGGGGATCTTAGTGAGCAGTTCTTC. J is TRBJ2-1 and V is TRBV19; 7 bases are shared with TRBD2. V gave up 11 bases and J gave up 9 bases; unmatched junction bases: 16. The CDR3 is 14 amino acids. CDR1 and CDR2 (germline): LNHDA, SQIVND (reference sequence).